This is a list of T cell receptor beta chains from one sample in a study of PD-1 blockade in classical Hodgkin lymphoma. Generated by immunoSEQ multiplex PCR, the TCRdb table keeps only in-frame clones and is missing some. The sample includes about 21,000 clones, about two thirds of them seen just once. The source material was peripheral blood mononuclear cells (PBMCs), sampled at baseline. The receptor set was obtained from a human donor with classical Hodgkin lymphoma. Each CDR3 is given with its conserved first and last residue. The order of the fields is J gene, V gene, CDR3 protein.

TRBJ1-5 | TRBV30 | CAWSGPGNQPQHF
TRBJ1-4 | TRBV4-3 | CASSPNTGLANEKLFF
TRBJ2-1 | TRBV5-1 | CASRRRTSGDRQFF
TRBJ1-1 | TRBV5-6 | CASSLKGEGKNTEAFF
TRBJ1-4 | TRBV5-1 | CASSRDGTTNEKLFF
TRBJ1-1 | TRBV5-1 | CASSLGRSTPNTEAFF
TRBJ2-4 | TRBV6-1 | CASSESLGAPNHIQYF
TRBJ2-1 | TRBV12-5 | CASGRGFRGEEQFF
TRBJ2-1 | TRBV28 | CASSARLITMYNEQFF
TRBJ2-1 | TRBV6-6 | CASTRSRNEQFF
TRBJ2-7 | TRBV4-3 | CASSQAAGTSLYEQYF
TRBJ2-7 | TRBV4-3 | CASSQDIGQIEQYF
TRBJ2-2 | TRBV7-9 | CASSLAGGRSTGELFF
TRBJ2-7 | TRBV25-1 | CASSECGQGIDEQYF
TRBJ2-5 | TRBV5-1 | CASSLGRSKVETQYF
TRBJ2-1 | TRBV5-1 | CASSLEGVTYNEQFF
TRBJ2-1 | TRBV7-2 | CASSPRTSGALNEQFF
TRBJ1-1 | TRBV18 | CASSNTNTEAFF
TRBJ2-5 | TRBV11-2 | CASSLGRQVQETQYF
TRBJ2-3 | TRBV6-5 | CASSYQWADTQYF
TRBJ2-3 | TRBV5-1 | CASSSGRQGASTDTQYF
TRBJ2-2 | TRBV4-3 | CASSQDWRGSPERWELFF
TRBJ1-1 | TRBV6-5 | CASAGYTEAFF
TRBJ1-2 | TRBV4-3 | CASSQEGADLGLGGYTF
TRBJ1-2 | TRBV6-5 | CASSFSDNSLEGYTF
TRBJ2-5 | TRBV6-5 | CASSYYRGTETQYF
TRBJ2-3 | TRBV4-1 | CASSQSEATLTDTQYF
TRBJ1-6 | TRBV28 | CASSRDSLSPLHF
TRBJ2-3 | TRBV28 | CASTPFEDGTDTQYF
TRBJ2-7 | TRBV11-2 | CASSFSGYPSYEQYF
TRBJ1-3 | TRBV5-1 | CASSLGLMLSGNTIYF
TRBJ2-7 | TRBV7-9 | CASSLVTKGGYEQYF
TRBJ2-1 | TRBV6-5 | CASSKTGWFYNEQFF
TRBJ2-7 | TRBV30 | CAWSGGTGSYEQYF
TRBJ2-5 | TRBV18 | CASSPGTGGIETQYF
TRBJ1-5 | TRBV7-8 | CASSLAGGGHQPQHF
TRBJ2-1 | TRBV2 | CASSWEGGNEQFF
TRBJ2-3 | TRBV9 | CASSVGSRTDTQYF
TRBJ2-5 | TRBV5-4 | CASSGDRAETQYF
TRBJ1-2 | TRBV9 | CASSGRQGFNYGYTF
TRBJ2-6 | TRBV28 | CASSLGAKTGANVLTF
TRBJ2-7 | TRBV6-5 | CASRGVGEQYF
TRBJ1-4 | TRBV25-1 | CASRHGSNEKLFF
TRBJ2-5 | TRBV20-1 | CSAGGRETQYF
TRBJ2-1 | TRBV19 | CASMPRRTNIRNEQFF
TRBJ1-4 | TRBV5-1 | CASSLGGKNEKLFF
TRBJ1-2 | TRBV28 | CASSGGRAGNYGYTF
TRBJ2-7 | TRBV6-5 | CASSSKWAPYEQYF
TRBJ1-1 | TRBV5-4 | CASSLAGVTEAFF
TRBJ1-5 | TRBV6-1 | CASSGGGSNQPQHF
TRBJ1-1 | TRBV5-1 | CASSLAQDDEAFF
TRBJ1-5 | TRBV6-5 | CAISARGGSNQPQHF
TRBJ1-2 | TRBV27 | CASSLAGFYGYTF
TRBJ1-3 | TRBV6-5 | CASRRGQGANTIYF
TRBJ2-1 | TRBV6-5 | CASSKGTYNEQFF